This entry is about one TCR beta chain. This sample is drawn from a study of T cell changes during pregnancy in multiple sclerosis. This CDR3 region has 14 residues. Looked up from germline, CDR1 is SGHDT and CDR2 is YYEEEE. V shed 0 bases and J shed 4 bases, with 11 bases lying between them. The protocol was immunoSEQ multiplex PCR, while the TCRdb copy is restricted to in-frame clones and leaves out a portion. The sample carries approximately 100,000 clones, 85% to 95% recorded once. This material consisted of peripheral blood, taken after pregnancy. The gene calls are TRBV5-6 and TRBJ2-7, with D tentatively TRBD1 (7 bases). The receptor was derived from a female donor with multiple sclerosis, enrolled in a pregnancy study. In DNA form, the CDR3 reads TGTGCCAGCAGCTTGGCAGGGGGGCGGTACGAGCAGTACTTC. Its translation: CASSLAGGRYEQYF. Using reference TRBV5-6 and TRBJ2-7 for the parts outside the CDR3, the full variable domain is DAGVTQSPTHLIKTRGQQVTLRCSPKSGHDTVSWYQQALGQGPQFIFQYYEEEERQRGNFPDRFSGHQFPNYSSELNVNALLLGDSALYLCASSLAGGRYEQYFGPGTRLTVT.